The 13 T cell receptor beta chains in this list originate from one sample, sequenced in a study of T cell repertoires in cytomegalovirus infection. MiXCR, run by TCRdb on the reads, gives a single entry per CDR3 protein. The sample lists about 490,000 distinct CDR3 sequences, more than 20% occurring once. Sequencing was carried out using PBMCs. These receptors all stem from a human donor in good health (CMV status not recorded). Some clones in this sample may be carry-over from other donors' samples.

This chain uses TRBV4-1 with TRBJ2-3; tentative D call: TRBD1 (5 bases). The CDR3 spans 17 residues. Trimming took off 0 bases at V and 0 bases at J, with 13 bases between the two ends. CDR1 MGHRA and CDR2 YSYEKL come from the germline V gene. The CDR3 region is CASSQDLRGSSTDTQYF. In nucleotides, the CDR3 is TGCGCCAGCAGCCAAGATCTTAGGGGTTCTAGCACAGATACGCAGTATTTT.

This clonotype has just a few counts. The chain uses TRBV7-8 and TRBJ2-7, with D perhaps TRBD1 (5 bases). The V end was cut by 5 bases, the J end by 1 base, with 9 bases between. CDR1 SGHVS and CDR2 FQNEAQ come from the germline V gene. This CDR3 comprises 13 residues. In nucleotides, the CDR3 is TGTGCCAGCAGCCAGGCAGGGTCCTACGAGCAGTACGTC. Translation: CASSQAGSYEQYV.

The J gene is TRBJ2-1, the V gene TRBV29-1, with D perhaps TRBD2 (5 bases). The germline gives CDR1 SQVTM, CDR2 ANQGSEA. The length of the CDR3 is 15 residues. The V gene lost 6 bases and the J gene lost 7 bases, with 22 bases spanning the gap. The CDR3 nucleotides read TGCAGCGTCATCCGGCGGGTCTTGGTGTCAAATGAGCAGTTCTTC. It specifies CSVIRRVLVSNEQFF.

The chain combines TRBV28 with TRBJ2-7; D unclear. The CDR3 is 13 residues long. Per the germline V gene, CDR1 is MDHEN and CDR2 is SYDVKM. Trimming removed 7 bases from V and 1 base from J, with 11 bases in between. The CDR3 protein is CASNGRTSYEQYV. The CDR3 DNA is TGTGCCAGCAACGGGCGGACGTCCTACGAGCAGTACGTC.

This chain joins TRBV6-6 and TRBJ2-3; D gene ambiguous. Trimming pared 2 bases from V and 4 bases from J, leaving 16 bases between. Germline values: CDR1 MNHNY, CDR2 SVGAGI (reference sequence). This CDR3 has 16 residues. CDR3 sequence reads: CASSYGFSYGPDTQYF. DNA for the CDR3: TGTGCCAGCAGTTACGGGTTTAGCTATGGTCCAGATACGCAGTATTTT.

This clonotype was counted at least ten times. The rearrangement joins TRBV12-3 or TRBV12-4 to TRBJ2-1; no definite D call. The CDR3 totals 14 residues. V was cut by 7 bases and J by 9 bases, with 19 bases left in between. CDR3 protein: CASTNTPPRGEQFF. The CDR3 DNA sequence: TGTGCCAGCACCAATACCCCCCCCAGAGGTGAGCAGTTCTTC.

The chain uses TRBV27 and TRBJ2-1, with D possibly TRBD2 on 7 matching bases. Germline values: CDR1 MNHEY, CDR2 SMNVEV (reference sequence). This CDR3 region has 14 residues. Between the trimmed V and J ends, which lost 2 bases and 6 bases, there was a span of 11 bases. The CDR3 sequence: CASSLRGRANEQFF. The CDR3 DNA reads TGTGCCAGCAGTTTAAGGGGGAGGGCCAATGAGCAGTTCTTC.

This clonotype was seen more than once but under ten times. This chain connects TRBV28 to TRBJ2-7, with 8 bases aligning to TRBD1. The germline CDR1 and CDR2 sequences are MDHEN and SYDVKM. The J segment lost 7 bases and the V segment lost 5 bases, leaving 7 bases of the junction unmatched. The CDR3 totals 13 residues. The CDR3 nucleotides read TGTGCCAGCAGTCTGGGACAGGCCCGGGAGCAGTACGTC. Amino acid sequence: CASSLGQAREQYV.

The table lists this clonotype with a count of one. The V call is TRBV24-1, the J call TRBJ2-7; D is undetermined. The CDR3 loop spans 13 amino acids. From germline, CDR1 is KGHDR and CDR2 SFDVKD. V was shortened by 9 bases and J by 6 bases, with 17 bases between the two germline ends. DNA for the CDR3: TGTGCCACCGGGTGGCTTTTTCCCCCCGAGCAGTACGTC. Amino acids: CATGWLFPPEQYV.

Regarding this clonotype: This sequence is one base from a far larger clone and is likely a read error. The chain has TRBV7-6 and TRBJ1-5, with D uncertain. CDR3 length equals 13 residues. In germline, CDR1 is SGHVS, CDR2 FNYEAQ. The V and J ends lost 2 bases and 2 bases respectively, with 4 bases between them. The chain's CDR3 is CASSLTRNQPQHF. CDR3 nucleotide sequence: TGTGCCAGCAGCTTAACGCGCAATCAGCCCCAGCATTTT.

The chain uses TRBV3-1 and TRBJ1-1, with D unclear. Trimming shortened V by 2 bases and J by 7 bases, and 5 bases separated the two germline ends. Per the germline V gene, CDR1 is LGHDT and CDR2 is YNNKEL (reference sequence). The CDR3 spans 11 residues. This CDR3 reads CASSQTDEAFF. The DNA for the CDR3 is TGTGCCAGCAGCCAAACTGATGAAGCTTTCTTT.

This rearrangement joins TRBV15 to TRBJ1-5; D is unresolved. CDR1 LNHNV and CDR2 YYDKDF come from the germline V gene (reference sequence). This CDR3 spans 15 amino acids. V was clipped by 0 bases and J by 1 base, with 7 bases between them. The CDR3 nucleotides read TGTGCCACCAGCAGAGAAGGTGTAAGCAATCAGCCCCAGCATTTT. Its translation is CATSREGVSNQPQHF.

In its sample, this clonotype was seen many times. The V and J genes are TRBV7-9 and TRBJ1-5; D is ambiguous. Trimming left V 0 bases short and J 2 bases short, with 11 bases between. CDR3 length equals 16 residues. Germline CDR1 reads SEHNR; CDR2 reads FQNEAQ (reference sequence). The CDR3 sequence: CASSLADWTGNQPQHF. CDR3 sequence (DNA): TGTGCCAGCAGCTTAGCGGATTGGACCGGCAATCAGCCCCAGCATTTT.